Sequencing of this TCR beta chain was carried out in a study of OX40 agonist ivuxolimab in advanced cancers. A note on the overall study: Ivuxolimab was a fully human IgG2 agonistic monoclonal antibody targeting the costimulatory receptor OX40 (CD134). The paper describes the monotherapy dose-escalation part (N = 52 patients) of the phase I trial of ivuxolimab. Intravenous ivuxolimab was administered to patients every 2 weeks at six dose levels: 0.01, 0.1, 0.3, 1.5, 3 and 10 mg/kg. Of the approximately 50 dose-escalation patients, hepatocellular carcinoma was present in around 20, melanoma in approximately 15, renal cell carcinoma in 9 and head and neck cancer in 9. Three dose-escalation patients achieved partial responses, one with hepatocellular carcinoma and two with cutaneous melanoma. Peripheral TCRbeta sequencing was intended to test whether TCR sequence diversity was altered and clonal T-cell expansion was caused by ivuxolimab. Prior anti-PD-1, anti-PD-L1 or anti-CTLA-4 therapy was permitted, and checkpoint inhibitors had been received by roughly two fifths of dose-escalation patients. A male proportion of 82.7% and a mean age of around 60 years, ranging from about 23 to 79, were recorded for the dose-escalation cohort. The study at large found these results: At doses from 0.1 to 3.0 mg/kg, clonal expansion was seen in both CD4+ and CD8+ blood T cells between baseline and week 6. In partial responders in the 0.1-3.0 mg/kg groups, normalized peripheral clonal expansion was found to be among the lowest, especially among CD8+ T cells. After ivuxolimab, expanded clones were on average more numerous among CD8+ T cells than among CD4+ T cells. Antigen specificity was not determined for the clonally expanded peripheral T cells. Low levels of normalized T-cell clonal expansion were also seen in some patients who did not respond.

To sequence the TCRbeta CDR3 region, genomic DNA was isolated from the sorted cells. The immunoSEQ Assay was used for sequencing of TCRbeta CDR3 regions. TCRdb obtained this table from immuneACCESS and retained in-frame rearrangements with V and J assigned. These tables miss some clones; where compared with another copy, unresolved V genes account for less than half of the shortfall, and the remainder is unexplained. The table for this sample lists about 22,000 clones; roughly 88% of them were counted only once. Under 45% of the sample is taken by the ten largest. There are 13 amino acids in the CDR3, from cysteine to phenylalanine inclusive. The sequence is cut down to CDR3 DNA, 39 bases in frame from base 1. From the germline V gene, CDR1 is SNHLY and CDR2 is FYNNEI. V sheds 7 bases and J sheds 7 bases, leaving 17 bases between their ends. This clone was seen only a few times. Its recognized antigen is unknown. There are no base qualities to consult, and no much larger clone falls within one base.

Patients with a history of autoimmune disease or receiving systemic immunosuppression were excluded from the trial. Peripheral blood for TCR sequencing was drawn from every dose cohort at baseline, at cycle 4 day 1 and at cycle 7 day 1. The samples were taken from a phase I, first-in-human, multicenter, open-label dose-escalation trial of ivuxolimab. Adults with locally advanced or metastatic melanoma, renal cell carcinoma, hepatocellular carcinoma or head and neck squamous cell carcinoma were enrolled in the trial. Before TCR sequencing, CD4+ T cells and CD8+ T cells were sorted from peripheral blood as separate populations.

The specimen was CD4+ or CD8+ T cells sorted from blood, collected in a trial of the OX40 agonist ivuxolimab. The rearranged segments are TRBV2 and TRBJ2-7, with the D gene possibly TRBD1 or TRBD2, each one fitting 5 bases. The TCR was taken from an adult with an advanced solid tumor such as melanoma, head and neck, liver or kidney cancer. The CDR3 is CASKGSAAQEQYF. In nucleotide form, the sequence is TGTGCCAGCAAGGGGAGCGCAGCTCAAGAGCAGTACTTC.